One and the same sample provided the 9 T cell receptor beta chains below, sequenced in a study of blood T cell repertoires in COVID-19. Data came from immunoSEQ multiplex PCR; TCRdb stores just in-frame clones and leaves some out. The profile covers about 130,000 clones, with almost 85% appearing a single time and about an eighth taken by the ten largest. Sequenced sample: peripheral blood. The receptors stem from a woman in her twenties or thirties who had recovered from COVID-19.

Only a few counts were recorded for this clone. The rearrangement links TRBV6-6 to TRBJ2-2, with 7 bases lining up with TRBD1. The CDR3 runs 15 residues. Germline V CDR1 and CDR2: MNHNY, SVGAGI (reference sequence). With V trimmed by 8 bases and J by 3 bases, 9 bases remained unmatched. The CDR3 sequence: CASQTGATHTGELFF. The CDR3 nucleotides are TGTGCCAGCCAAACAGGGGCTACTCACACCGGGGAGCTGTTTTTT.

V and J are TRBV9 and TRBJ2-2, with 10 bases aligning to TRBD1. V was pared by 4 bases and J by 5 bases, with 8 bases of the junction left unmatched. Looked up from germline, CDR1 is SGDLS and CDR2 is YYNGEE. The CDR3 length is 16 residues. The CDR3 bases are TGTGCCAGCAGCCAAGAGGGGGGACAGGGGACCGGGGAGCTGTTTTTT. Residues: CASSQEGGQGTGELFF.

This chain joins TRBV1 and TRBJ2-1; no DNA check was done on the table's D call, TRBD1. TRBV1 is annotated as a pseudogene. The CDR3 is 17 residues long. This CDR3 is CTSSPLTDTPTHNEQFF. CDR3 nucleotides: TGCACCAGCAGCCCTCTAACCGACACGCCAACTCACAATGAGCAGTTCTTC.

The rearrangement links TRBV19 to TRBJ1-3, with D tentatively TRBD1 (6 bases). In germline, CDR1 is LNHDA, CDR2 SQIVND (reference sequence). V lost 5 bases and J lost 1, with 15 bases in between. This CDR3 spans 16 amino acids. CDR3 DNA sequence: TGTGCCAGTAGTCCCGGAAGGGGGGGATCTGGAAACACCATATATTTT. It codes for CASSPGRGGSGNTIYF.

This chain links TRBV7-9 with TRBJ2-2; 9 positions agree with TRBD2. Germline V CDR1 and CDR2: SEHNR, FQNEAQ (reference sequence). The CDR3 consists of 18 residues. V shed 3 bases and J 0 bases; nucleotides not matched to a gene: 8. The CDR3 bases are TGTGCCAGCAGCTTTTTGGGACTAGCAGACGCGAACACCGGGGAGCTGTTTTTT. It codes for CASSFLGLADANTGELFF.

This chain joins TRBV5-8 and TRBJ2-3; no firm D call. The CDR3 has 18 residues. V lost 2 bases, J lost 2 bases, and 21 bases lay in between. The germline V gene encodes CDR1 SGHTS and CDR2 YDEGEE. DNA of the CDR3: TGTGCCAGCAGCTTATACAGCCTATACGAGATTTCCACAGATACGCAGTATTTT. Encoded protein: CASSLYSLYEISTDTQYF.

The rearrangement links TRBV7-9 to TRBJ2-1; the match to TRBD2 covers 10 bases. This CDR3 contains 15 residues. J was trimmed by 8 bases and V by 4 bases; bases with no gene match: 8. Looked up from germline, CDR1 is SEHNR and CDR2 is FQNEAQ (reference sequence). CDR3 protein: CASSYTGTSDDEQFF. CDR3 DNA sequence: TGTGCCAGCAGCTACACCGGGACTAGCGACGATGAGCAGTTCTTC.

The chain recombines TRBV3-1 (or the pseudogene TRBV3-2) with TRBJ2-1, with TRBD1 identical over 11 bases. Per germline, CDR1 LGHDT and CDR2 YNNKEL (reference sequence). Trimming cost V 3 bases and J 10 bases; bases outside gene matches: 11. The CDR3 is 16 residues long. The CDR3 loop reads CASSQPGTGGRREQFF. CDR3 in DNA: TGTGCCAGCAGCCAGCCCGGGACAGGGGGGAGGAGGGAGCAGTTCTTC.

This clone was seen once. V gene TRBV6-6 combines with J gene TRBJ2-7; 7 nucleotides match TRBD2. Germline trimming cut 7 bases from V and 0 bases from J; bases unmatched to any gene: 6. This CDR3 region has 14 residues. The germline V gene encodes CDR1 MNHNY and CDR2 SVGAGI (reference sequence). Written as DNA, the CDR3 is TGTGCCAGCAACCCCGGGGAGGGCTCCTACGAGCAGTACTTC. Its protein product is CASNPGEGSYEQYF.